This TCR beta chain stems from a study of PD-1 blockade in classical Hodgkin lymphoma. Overall study results and limits: With CD4+ cells, TCR diversity rose significantly by C4D1, but not with CD8+ cells. What caused the repertoire differences, perhaps disease activity or prior therapy, remains undefined.

Libraries were prepared by immunoSEQ multiplex PCR; TCRdb keeps only in-frame clonotypes and omits some of them. The data hold roughly 20,000 clones, with about 81% observed a single time. After autologous stem cell transplantation all patients relapsed, and prior brentuximab vedotin exposure differed between cohorts. Germline V gene sequence: CDR1 MNHEY, CDR2 SVGAGI. V trimming: 0 bases; J trimming: 8 bases; junction bases outside the gene matches: 7. This CDR3 has 15 residues. Note on this clone: The antigen is unknown.

The specimen comprised peripheral blood mononuclear cells (PBMCs), sampled at baseline. The rearrangement joins TRBV6-5 to TRBJ2-1, with 7 bases that match TRBD2. This TCR was sampled from a human donor with classical Hodgkin lymphoma. CDR3: CASSYSTSPLDEQFF. As DNA, the CDR3 is TGTGCCAGCAGTTACTCGACTAGCCCCCTTGATGAGCAGTTCTTC.